The source of this T cell receptor (beta chain) is a study of shared clonotypes between healthy human individuals. In the study overall: Three CD4 naive, three CD4 memory, two CD8 naive and one CD8 memory plate were used per donor.

This clone occurred once. CDR1 ENHRY and CDR2 SYGVKD come from the germline V gene. Trimming took off 10 bases at V and 1 base at J, with 16 bases between the two ends. This CDR3 is 14 amino acids long. Deep-level running was used for the assay. Assay used: immunoSEQ multiplex PCR; TCRdb lists only in-frame clones, some missing. The sample lists about 2.1 million clones; 85% to 95% were seen once. CD45RO-negative, CCR7-selected cells formed the naive CD8 fraction, which excluded terminally differentiated effector memory CD45RA+ cells. This TCR derives from a man younger than 35 in good health. Some clones in this sample may be carry-over from other donors' samples. The sample comprised naive CD8+ T cells from PBMCs. V and J are TRBV10-3 and TRBJ1-1, with D possibly TRBD1 on 5 matching bases. Written as DNA, the CDR3 is TGTGCCAGCTCGGGGTGGGGGTCGAACACTGAAGCTTTCTTT. It translates to CASSGWGSNTEAFF.